What follows is one TCR beta chain and its context. Its specificity is unknown. J lost 2 bases, V lost 10 bases, and 6 bases had no gene match. CDR3 size: 13 residues. Per germline, CDR1 WSHSY and CDR2 SAAADI. Sequencing was preceded by expansion of antigen-specific CD4+ T cells with viral peptide pools in the ViraFEST assay. A roughly ten-day culture period preceded the isolation of CD4+ T cells. Prior SARS-CoV-2 infection was absent in the vaccine recipients, as shown by negative nucleocapsid antibodies. IL-2 at about 9.7 IU/ml and peptides at around 10 ug/ml were added to cultured PBMC, approximately 2.2 million per well. Both day 3 and day 7 saw half the medium replaced with IL-2 medium. Only in-frame clones appear in the TCRdb table, and some are missing; sequencing was by immunoSEQ multiplex PCR. The sample has tens of thousands of clones; around three quarters are singletons. These data belong to a study of vaccination effects on CD4 cells after COVID-19. Overall study context: Participants received two doses of either the BNT162b2 or mRNA-1273 vaccine. Broader study findings: Marked contraction was observed in infection-induced and vaccine-induced clones late after vaccination.

The sequence derives from a human donor who received a COVID-19 vaccine. The chain joins TRBV10-2 to TRBJ2-3; TRBD1 matches 7 bases. The sample consisted of CD4+ T cells from PBMCs cultured with HCoV-NL63 spike peptides, taken before COVID-19 vaccination. CDR3 in amino acids: CAILGQSTDTQYF. In DNA form, the CDR3 reads TGCGCCATTTTGGGACAGTCCACAGATACGCAGTATTTT.